This paragraph reports one T cell receptor beta chain. Its antigen target is currently unknown. The sample comes from a study of T cells expressing NK-cell markers (dated by TCRdb to 2018 to 2021). Concerning the study at large: TCR beta-chain repertoires were profiled in sorted CD3+CD56+NKG2C+, CD3+CD56+NKG2C- and CD3+CD56-NKG2C+ T-cell subsets from several donors. Seven of the eight sequenced donors were HCMV-seropositive and one was HCMV-seronegative. All eight donors whose samples were sequenced were randomly selected healthy volunteers, three of them men and five women. Illumina HiSeq 2000/2500, MiSeq or NextSeq was used to sequence libraries as 2 x 150 bp reads.

HCMV serostatus was determined by detecting HCMV-specific IgG in serum with a commercial ELISA kit. Peripheral blood mononuclear cells were isolated from blood by Ficoll density gradient centrifugation. CDR1 and CDR2 (SGHRS, YFSETQ) derive from the germline V gene. Reading from cysteine to phenylalanine, the CDR3 counts 15 amino acids. The protein alone is recorded here. Instrument on record: Illumina HiSeq 2000. 5'RACE template switching, by which a universal primer site and unique molecular identifiers were added, was used to make TCR beta cDNA libraries. cDNA synthesis was primed from the TCR beta constant segment, followed by two successive PCR amplification steps. Regarding the original processing steps: MIGEC handled demultiplexing of the reads and grouping by UMI, while MiTCR was used to assemble and quantify clonotypes. To exclude erroneous sequences, any TCR cDNA sequence not supported by at least two reads was discarded. The tcR package was used for downstream repertoire analysis, with clonotypes matched between fractions based on CDR3 nucleotide sequence plus V segment. VDJmatch was used to annotate antigen specificity against VDJdb, with one amino acid substitution allowed in CDR3. The reads, reprocessed by TCRdb, yield one row per CDR3 protein sequence and no DNA. What appears here as the V and J calls and clone size reflects TCRdb's work, not the paper's. In this sample's table one finds some 390,000 distinct CDR3 sequences. The ten largest clonotypes hold roughly a tenth of the sample.

The paper as a whole reports these results and caveats: Whether the expanded NKG2C-expressing T cell clones were specific for HCMV antigens was left unclear. Those dominant clonotypes were again the most abundant among CD3+CD56-NKG2C+ cells in several donors, at about 28.3-65%. In six donors, the dominant CD3+CD56+NKG2C+ clonotypes were among the top 10 CD8+ clonotypes and accounted for about 1.0-7.5% of CD8+ T cells.

The TCR comes from a woman aged 45-60 years in good health. Donor details come from another sample of the same person, matched by shared clones. The sequencing input was blood T cells: a sorted CD56 or NKG2C T cell subset, CD4+ or CD8+ T cells, or bulk PBMC T cells (not recorded which). Recombination linked TRBV5-1 to TRBJ1-2; TCRdb proposes TRBD1, but this gene call is untestable without DNA. The CDR3 in this case is CASSPGQAAPYGYTF.